The 18 T cell receptor beta chains in this list originate from one sample, sequenced in a study of blood T cell repertoires in COVID-19. Generated by immunoSEQ multiplex PCR, the TCRdb table keeps only in-frame clones and is missing some. Of 130,000 or so clones in the sample, under 90% were seen once. Sequencing was carried out using peripheral blood. These receptors were taken from a woman aged 55-70 years with acute or convalescent COVID-19.

The chain carries TRBV19 and TRBJ1-1; D unclear. Trimming stripped 5 bases from V and 0 bases from J, with 10 bases between. Germline assignment: CDR1 LNHDA and CDR2 SQIVND (reference sequence). The CDR3 totals 14 residues. CDR3 DNA: TGTGCCAGTAGTCAACGGGAGCTGAACACTGAAGCTTTCTTT. Translation gives CASSQRELNTEAFF.

The chain combines TRBV19 with TRBJ1-2, with TRBD1 matching over 12 bases. Germline lookup yields CDR1 LNHDA and CDR2 SQIVND (reference sequence). CDR3 length: 15 amino acids. J lost 6 bases, V lost 5 bases, and 7 bases had no gene match. CDR3 DNA sequence: TGTGCCAGTAGTCCCCGGGACAGGGGGCAGGATGGCTACACCTTC. This translates into CASSPRDRGQDGYTF.

CDR3 bases: TGTGCCAGCAGTGAACAGTTTAACACTGAAGCTTTCTTT. Translated, it gives CASSEQFNTEAFF. The chain carries TRBV2 and TRBJ1-1, with D unclear. Germline CDR1 SNHLY, CDR2 FYNNEI. The CDR3 contains 13 residues. V gave up 2 bases and J gave up 2 bases, with 6 bases separating them.

The CDR3 DNA reads as TGTGCCAGCAGCCCGCGGGGGGTCCCCCAAGAGACCCAGTACTTC. Its protein product is CASSPRGVPQETQYF. The V and J genes are TRBV3-1 (or the pseudogene TRBV3-2) and TRBJ2-5; 8 bases agree with TRBD2. The length of the CDR3 is 15 residues. CDR1 and CDR2 (germline): LGHDT, YNNKEL (reference sequence). With V trimmed by 4 bases and J by 1 base, 5 bases remained unmatched.

This rearrangement joins TRBV12-3 or TRBV12-4 to TRBJ1-6; D remains unclear. There are 13 residues in the CDR3. V was pared by 5 bases and J by 12 bases, with 14 bases between. The CDR3 loop reads CASSIREEGPLHF. The CDR3 nucleotides are TGTGCCAGCAGTATACGAGAGGAGGGACCCCTCCACTTT.

The chain's CDR3 is CASSLVYSNQPQHF. The DNA for the CDR3 is TGTGCCAGCAGCTTAGTATATAGCAATCAGCCCCAGCATTTT. The V gene is TRBV7-2, the J gene TRBJ1-5, with unresolved D. Trimming shortened V by 1 base and J by 0 bases, and 4 bases separated the two germline ends. Germline V gene data show CDR1 as SGHTA and CDR2 as FQGNSA. CDR3 length: 14 residues.

The rearrangement links TRBV18 to TRBJ1-2; the D gene is possibly TRBD1 (6 bases). CDR3 size: 16 residues. The germline gives CDR1 KGHSH, CDR2 LQKENI. Trimming cost V 3 bases and J 8 bases, with 22 bases left between them. As DNA, the CDR3 is TGTGCCAGCTCACCGCCGTCACAGGGTAAAGAGTACGGCTACACCTTC. Its translation: CASSPPSQGKEYGYTF.

In this sample, this clone turned up once. CDR3 nucleotide sequence: TGTGCCAGCAGTTACACCCCTCCCGACAGAGGAGAGACCCAGTACTTC. Translated, it gives CASSYTPPDRGETQYF. This sequence joins TRBV6-5 and TRBJ2-5, with TRBD1 as a possible D gene (5 bases). This CDR3 has 16 residues. Trimming removed 2 bases from V and 4 bases from J, with 17 bases in between. CDR1 and CDR2 (germline): MNHEY, SVGAGI.

The chain is built from TRBV5-1 and TRBJ1-3; TRBD1 agrees at 8 bases. The CDR3 length is 14 residues. Unmatched junction bases numbered 4, after V lost 4 bases and J lost 4 bases. Germline lookup yields CDR1 SGHRS and CDR2 YFSETQ. The CDR3 is CASSPGQGGNTIYF. The CDR3 coding sequence is TGCGCCAGCAGCCCAGGACAGGGCGGAAACACCATATATTTT.

The rearrangement links TRBV10-3 to TRBJ1-1; D is undetermined. V was shortened by 4 bases and J by 5 bases, with 8 bases between the two germline ends. CDR3 length equals 12 residues. From germline, CDR1 is ENHRY and CDR2 SYGVKD. The CDR3, as DNA: TGTGCCATCAGTGCCACAAAGACTGAAGCTTTCTTT. Amino acid sequence: CAISATKTEAFF.

This rearrangement joins TRBV6-5 to TRBJ2-5; unclear D gene. Germline CDR1 MNHEY, CDR2 SVGAGI. CDR3 size: 12 residues. Between the trimmed V and J ends, which lost 4 bases and 7 bases, there was a span of 10 bases. The CDR3 spells CASSFSGRTQYF. CDR3 nucleotide sequence: TGTGCCAGCAGTTTCTCTGGCAGGACCCAGTACTTC.

The CDR3 here is CASRSQVLADSGANVLTF. Written as DNA, the CDR3 is TGCGCCAGCAGATCCCAAGTCCTCGCGGACTCTGGGGCCAACGTCCTGACTTTC. V is TRBV5-1 and J is TRBJ2-6; D is ambiguous. The CDR3 loop spans 18 amino acids. CDR1 and CDR2 (germline): SGHRS, YFSETQ. Trimming removed 5 bases at V and 0 bases at J, with 18 bases between.

This rearrangement joins TRBV24-1 to TRBJ1-4; D gene ambiguous. The V end was cut by 3 bases, the J end by 3 bases, with 13 bases between. The CDR3 consists of 16 residues. The germline CDR1 and CDR2 sequences are KGHDR and SFDVKD. The CDR3 nucleotides read TGTGCCACCAGTGATCCGCAGGCTGGGTCTAATGAAAAACTGTTTTTT. Translation gives CATSDPQAGSNEKLFF.

The CDR3 here is CASSRPGTSSYEQYF. CDR3 in DNA: TGTGCCAGCAGCCGTCCCGGGACTAGCTCCTACGAGCAGTACTTC. The gene calls are TRBV28 and TRBJ2-7; TRBD2 aligns across 8 bases. Trimming at V came to 6 bases and at J to 0 bases, leaving 7 bases not matched to a gene. Germline V gene data show CDR1 as MDHEN and CDR2 as SYDVKM. The CDR3 covers 15 residues.

The chain links TRBV7-9 to TRBJ1-2; 9 nucleotides agree with TRBD1. V was clipped by 5 bases and J by 3 bases; unmatched bases: 4. The V gene's germline CDR1 is SEHNR and CDR2 FQNEAQ (reference sequence). This CDR3 is built from 14 residues. This chain's CDR3 is CASSTWDRDYGYTF. For the CDR3, the DNA is TGTGCCAGCAGCACCTGGGACAGGGACTATGGCTACACCTTC. The whole variable domain, remainder taken from reference TRBV7-9 and TRBJ1-2, is DTGVSQNPRHKITKRGQNVTFRCDPISEHNRLYWYRQTLGQGPEFLTYFQNEAQLEKSRLLSDRFSAERPKGSFSTLEIQRTEQGDSAMYLCASSTWDRDYGYTFGSGTRLTVV.

V is TRBV7-9 and J is TRBJ1-2; D uncertain. The germline CDR1 and CDR2 sequences are SEHNR and FQNEAQ (reference sequence). CDR3 length: 13 amino acids. Trimming shortened V by 10 bases and J by 3 bases, and 15 bases separated the two germline ends. CDR3 loop: CATPRFLDYGYTF. The CDR3 region has the DNA TGTGCCACACCCAGATTTCTAGACTATGGCTACACCTTC.

The chain employs TRBV21-1 and TRBJ1-5; no check of the table's D call, TRBD1, against the DNA was made. TRBV21-1 corresponds to a pseudogene. This CDR3 is built from 12 residues. CDR3: CARGQGNQPQHF. The CDR3 region has the DNA TGTGCCAGAGGACAGGGCAATCAGCCCCAGCATTTT.

The rearrangement joins TRBV6-5 to TRBJ1-6; a possible D gene is TRBD1 (6 bases). This CDR3 region has 14 residues. The ends were cut back, 4 bases at V and 7 bases at J, with 11 bases in the middle. Germline V gene data show CDR1 as MNHEY and CDR2 as SVGAGI. The CDR3 DNA sequence: TGTGCCAGCAGTTCCGGGACAAAGAATTCACCCCTCCACTTT. It yields the protein CASSSGTKNSPLHF.